This T cell receptor beta chain derives from a study of T cells in Graves' hyperthyroidism and ophthalmopathy. This clonotype was seen ten or more times. The source material, RNA transcripts, was used to amplify TCR beta CDR3 regions. HTBI primers were used for first-round RT-PCR of the TCR CDR3. Using its own MiXCR run on the multiplex PCR reads, TCRdb lists one record per CDR3 protein. The data contain hundreds of thousands of distinct CDR3 sequences, 12% to 15% of them singletons. In germline, CDR1 is PRHDT, CDR2 FYEKMQ (reference sequence). The CDR3 runs to 14 residues. V lost 3 bases to trimming and J lost 7 bases, with 12 bases between them.

Specimen: blood. The sequence was obtained from a young woman with Graves' hyperthyroidism. The chain has TRBV13 and TRBJ1-4; D is unresolved. The CDR3 DNA follows: TGTGCCAGCAGCTTCGGCGGGAGGAGTGAAAAACTGTTTTTT. It is translated as CASSFGGRSEKLFF. The complete variable domain, with remaining parts taken from reference TRBV13 and TRBJ1-4, reads AAGVIQSPRHLIKEKRETATLKCYPIPRHDTVYWYQQGPGQDPQFLISFYEKMQSDKGSIPDRFSAQQFSDYHSELNMSSLELGDSALYFCASSFGGRSEKLFFGSGTQLSVL.